Listed here are 26 T cell receptor beta chains from one sample, sequenced in a study of blood T cell repertoires in COVID-19. This table comes from immunoSEQ multiplex PCR, and its TCRdb copy is limited to in-frame clones, with some not included. Seen here are 250,000 to 300,000 clones, around 90% observed once, and the top ten hold 2% to 2.5%. The sequenced material came from peripheral blood. These receptors were obtained from a man aged 50 to 59 with acute or convalescent COVID-19.

This chain joins TRBV25-1 and TRBJ1-3; possibly TRBD1 for D (5 bases). Trimming shortened V by 8 bases and J by 5 bases, and 13 bases separated the two germline ends. This CDR3 is 13 amino acids long. CDR1 and CDR2 (germline): MGHDK, SYGVNS. Written as DNA, the CDR3 is TGTGCCAGCGCCAAGGGGATTCGAAACACCATATATTTT. Translating it yields CASAKGIRNTIYF.

This clone was recorded once. The rearrangement links TRBV6-1 to TRBJ1-2; D not resolved. The V gene lost 1 base and the J gene lost 8 bases, with 14 bases spanning the gap. Germline V gene sequence: CDR1 MNHNS, CDR2 SASEGT. The CDR3 spans 14 residues. The CDR3 region is CASSEGQPRGGYTF. The CDR3 bases are TGTGCCAGCAGTGAAGGTCAGCCACGCGGAGGCTACACCTTC.

The chain recombines TRBV3-1 (or the pseudogene TRBV3-2) with TRBJ1-2; D gene ambiguous. The length of the CDR3 is 15 residues. Trimming took 0 bases from V and 3 from J, leaving 11 bases between them. The germline CDR1 and CDR2 sequences are LGHDT and YNNKEL (reference sequence). CDR3 sequence reads: CASSQDPGADYGYTF. DNA of the CDR3: TGTGCCAGCAGCCAAGATCCGGGAGCCGACTATGGCTACACCTTC.

The gene calls are TRBV19 and TRBJ1-6; D unresolved. V was trimmed by 7 bases and J by 5 bases, leaving 12 bases between them. The germline gives CDR1 LNHDA, CDR2 SQIVND (reference sequence). This CDR3 comprises 14 residues. The CDR3 reads CASTSRRDNSPLHF. The DNA of the CDR3 is TGTGCCAGTACCTCGAGAAGAGATAATTCACCCCTCCACTTT.

The chain links TRBV27 to TRBJ2-5; D is possibly TRBD2 (6 bases). CDR1 is MNHEY and CDR2 is SMNVEV in the germline V gene (reference sequence). V lost 4 bases and J 4 bases, leaving 10 bases between the germline ends. The CDR3 has 13 residues. Here the CDR3 reads CASSSGTLETQYF. For the CDR3, the DNA is TGTGCCAGCAGTTCAGGGACTTTAGAGACCCAGTACTTC.

The chain uses TRBV6-5 and TRBJ1-2; TRBD1 aligns across 7 bases. CDR1 MNHEY and CDR2 SVGAGI come from the germline V gene. CDR3 length equals 13 residues. Unmatched junction bases numbered 7, after V lost 4 bases and J lost 8 bases. CDR3 sequence: CASSSLTGRGYTF. In DNA form, the CDR3 reads TGTGCCAGCAGTTCCCTGACAGGGAGAGGCTACACCTTC.

This chain connects TRBV11-2 to TRBJ1-1; D gene uncertain. This CDR3 is 14 amino acids long. Germline V lookup: CDR1 SGHAT, CDR2 FQNNGV. Trimming stripped 4 bases from V and 0 bases from J, with 9 bases between. CDR3 protein: CASSSRALNTEAFF. The CDR3 DNA sequence: TGTGCCAGCAGCTCCCGAGCCTTGAACACTGAAGCTTTCTTT.

The table lists this clone with a count of one. This chain connects TRBV30 to TRBJ2-2, with 7 bases aligning to TRBD1. The V and J ends lost 3 bases and 4 bases, in that order; junction bases with no gene match: 5. CDR3 length: 14 residues. Germline V gene lookup returns CDR1 GTSNPN and CDR2 SVGIG (reference sequence). CDR3 region: CAWRAGGSTGELFF. The CDR3 bases are TGTGCCTGGAGAGCAGGGGGTAGCACCGGGGAGCTGTTTTTT.

The chain links TRBV12-3 or TRBV12-4 to TRBJ2-7; 7 bases line up with TRBD1. The J segment lost 3 bases and the V segment lost 5 bases, leaving 1 base of the junction unmatched. This CDR3 contains 12 residues. CDR3 sequence (DNA): TGTGCCAGCAGTCGGGACAGCTACGAGCAGTACTTC. This gives the protein CASSRDSYEQYF.

V and J are TRBV6-2 or TRBV6-3 and TRBJ2-3, with 11 nucleotides matching TRBD2. The CDR3 loop spans 16 amino acids. V lost 6 bases and J lost 4; bases outside the gene matches: 9. The V gene's germline CDR1 is MNHEY and CDR2 SVGEGT. DNA of the CDR3: TGTGCCAGCAGCCGCTTAGCGGGGGGGCTTGCAGATACGCAGTATTTT. Translated: CASSRLAGGLADTQYF.

The rearrangement uses TRBV7-3 and TRBJ2-5; D is ambiguous. V was cut by 1 base and J by 2 bases, with 14 bases left in between. The CDR3 loop spans 16 amino acids. CDR1 is SGHTA and CDR2 is FQGTGA in the germline V gene. CDR3 coding DNA: TGTGCCAGCAGCTTAAGCGGCACCCCCGGGCAAGAGACCCAGTACTTC. Protein sequence: CASSLSGTPGQETQYF.

The V gene is TRBV19, the J gene TRBJ2-5, with D perhaps matching TRBD2 (7 bases). Trimming took 1 base from V and 4 from J, leaving 13 bases between them. The CDR3 sequence is 15 residues long. In germline, CDR1 is LNHDA, CDR2 SQIVND (reference sequence). The CDR3 sequence: CASSIAGGLGETQYF. CDR3 sequence (DNA): TGTGCCAGTAGTATAGCCGGGGGGCTGGGAGAGACCCAGTACTTC.

This clone has only one observation. V usage is TRBV7-9 and J usage is TRBJ2-1, with 7 bases lining up with TRBD2. The CDR3 consists of 16 residues. Germline lookup yields CDR1 SEHNR and CDR2 FQNEAQ (reference sequence). J gave up 1 base and V 5 bases, and 8 bases lay outside the gene matches. CDR3 in DNA: TGTGCCAGCAGCCCCGAGCGGGGACGGTCCTACAATGAGCAGTTCTTC. It is translated as CASSPERGRSYNEQFF.

The V and J genes are TRBV12-3 or TRBV12-4 and TRBJ1-5; the match to TRBD1 covers 7 bases. CDR3 length: 13 residues. V lost 6 bases to trimming and J lost 7 bases; unmatched junction nucleotides: 6. CDR3 nucleotides: TGTGCCAGCAGAGCCACAGGGGACCAGCCCCAGCATTTT. It yields the protein CASRATGDQPQHF.

This clone has just a few counts. J is TRBJ2-2 and V is TRBV2; D is undetermined. This CDR3 comprises 14 residues. The V gene lost 7 bases and the J gene lost 1 base, with 10 bases spanning the gap. The germline gives CDR1 SNHLY, CDR2 FYNNEI. The CDR3 DNA reads as TGTGCCAGCATTACAGAACTGAACACCGGGGAGCTGTTTTTT. Amino acids: CASITELNTGELFF.

V usage is TRBV5-8 and J usage is TRBJ1-5, with D possibly matching TRBD1 (5 bases). CDR3 length: 14 residues. Per the germline V gene, CDR1 is SGHTS and CDR2 is YDEGEE. Trimming removed 1 base from V and 6 bases from J, with 11 bases in between. Written as DNA, the CDR3 is TGTGCCAGCAGCTTGTTAGGGGCTGGTCAGCCCCAGCATTTT. Protein product: CASSLLGAGQPQHF.

The chain uses TRBV24-1 and TRBJ2-3, with D unclear. The germline CDR1 and CDR2 sequences are KGHDR and SFDVKD. The CDR3 loop spans 15 amino acids. V was pared by 4 bases and J by 1 base, with 11 bases between. Written as DNA, the CDR3 is TGTGCCACCAGTGACAGCAGCCAGGGCACAGATACGCAGTATTTT. Amino acids: CATSDSSQGTDTQYF.

This clone showed up just once. V and J are TRBV25-1 and TRBJ1-2; D is unclear. Trimming stripped 3 bases from V and 2 bases from J, with 13 bases between. Germline lookup yields CDR1 MGHDK and CDR2 SYGVNS. CDR3 size: 15 residues. The CDR3 nucleotides read TGTGCCAGCAGTGATACCGGGAGATACAACTATGGCTACACCTTC. Translation: CASSDTGRYNYGYTF.

The chain couples TRBV7-9 to TRBJ1-1; the match to TRBD1 covers 8 bases. The V gene end was trimmed by 6 bases and the J gene end by 1 base; junction bases not matched to a gene: 10. The germline gives CDR1 SEHNR, CDR2 FQNEAQ (reference sequence). The CDR3 has 16 amino acids. The DNA for the CDR3 is TGTGCCAGCAGAACCCCGGGACAGGCTACGAACACTGAAGCTTTCTTT. It yields the protein CASRTPGQATNTEAFF.

The chain joins TRBV2 to TRBJ1-4; D not certain. Germline V gives CDR1 SNHLY, CDR2 FYNNEI. This CDR3 is built from 15 residues. V shed 4 bases and J shed 4 bases, with 13 bases lying between them. As DNA, the CDR3 is TGTGCCAGCAGTGCCTCGGGGTTTGATAATGAAAAACTGTTTTTT. It codes for CASSASGFDNEKLFF. Full variable domain (missing parts from reference TRBV2 and TRBJ1-4): EPEVTQTPSHQVTQMGQEVILRCVPISNHLYFYWYRQILGQKVEFLVSFYNNEISEKSEIFDDQFSVERPDGSNFTLKIRSTKLEDSAMYFCASSASGFDNEKLFFGSGTQLSVL.

This clone appeared a single time. The chain carries TRBV5-5 and TRBJ2-5; D unresolved. This CDR3 is built from 14 residues. CDR1 and CDR2 from the germline V gene are SGHKS and YYEKEE (reference sequence). The V end lost 0 bases, the J end lost 1 base, and 7 bases lay between the germline ends. The CDR3 region is CASSLVPSQETQYF. In DNA, the CDR3 is TGTGCCAGCAGCTTGGTCCCCTCCCAAGAGACCCAGTACTTC.

J is TRBJ1-2 and V is TRBV3-1 (or the pseudogene TRBV3-2); TRBD1 might be the D (6 bases). The length of the CDR3 is 15 residues. CDR1 and CDR2 (germline): LGHDT, YNNKEL (reference sequence). Trimming took 3 bases from V and 7 from J, leaving 18 bases between them. The CDR3 nucleotides are TGTGCCAGCAGCCACCGGGGGGCGGCCTCGCCTGGCTACACCTTC. This encodes CASSHRGAASPGYTF.

The V call is TRBV10-1, the J call TRBJ1-5; D not resolved. V shed 4 bases and J shed 6 bases, with 10 bases lying between them. CDR3 size: 13 residues. Germline V CDR1 and CDR2: WNHNN, SYGVQD (reference sequence). The CDR3 protein is CASSGGFTQPQHF. The CDR3 nucleotides are TGCGCCAGCAGTGGAGGGTTTACTCAGCCCCAGCATTTT.

This chain's CDR3 is CASSSATGFHTEAFF. CDR3 nucleotide sequence: TGTGCCAGCAGCTCGGCGACAGGGTTTCACACTGAAGCTTTCTTT. The chain combines TRBV7-9 with TRBJ1-1; 7 bases are a match to TRBD1. Germline V gene lookup returns CDR1 SEHNR and CDR2 FQNEAQ (reference sequence). The CDR3 runs to 15 residues. V shed 4 bases, J shed 3 bases, and the junction held 8 bases outside the gene matches.

This clone was recorded once. The rearrangement uses TRBV28 and TRBJ1-2; TRBD1 matches 12 bases. The CDR3 extends over 14 amino acids. After removal of 6 bases from V and 6 bases from J, the junction contained 5 bases not matched to a gene. Germline lookup yields CDR1 MDHEN and CDR2 SYDVKM. The CDR3 region is CASRPGQGANGYTF. The CDR3 DNA follows: TGTGCCAGCAGGCCGGGACAGGGGGCTAATGGCTACACCTTC.

This chain joins TRBV3-1 (or the pseudogene TRBV3-2) and TRBJ2-3; TRBD2 agrees at 7 bases. V shed 5 bases, J shed 9 bases, and the junction held 5 bases outside the gene matches. Per germline, CDR1 LGHDT and CDR2 YNNKEL (reference sequence). The CDR3 consists of 12 residues. The CDR3 coding sequence is TGTGCCAGCAGCACCCGGGGGGACACGCAGTATTTT. It is translated as CASSTRGDTQYF.